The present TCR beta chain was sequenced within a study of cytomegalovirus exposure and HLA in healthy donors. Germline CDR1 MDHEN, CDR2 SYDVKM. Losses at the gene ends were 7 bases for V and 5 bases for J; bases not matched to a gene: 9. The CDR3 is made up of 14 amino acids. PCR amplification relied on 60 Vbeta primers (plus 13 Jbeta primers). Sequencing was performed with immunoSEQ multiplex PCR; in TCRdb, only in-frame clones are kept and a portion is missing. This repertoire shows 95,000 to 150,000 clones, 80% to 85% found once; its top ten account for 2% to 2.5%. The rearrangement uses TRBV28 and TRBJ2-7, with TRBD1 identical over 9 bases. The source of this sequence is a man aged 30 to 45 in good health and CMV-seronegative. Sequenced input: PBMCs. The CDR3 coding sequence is TGTGCCAGCAACTCACAGGGGGCAATCGACGAGCAGTACTTC. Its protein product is CASNSQGAIDEQYF.